The present TCR beta chain was sequenced within a study of blood T cell repertoires in COVID-19. Study details: The United States, Italy and Spain were the sources of the acute and convalescent COVID-19 samples. The cDNA or gDNA used as material had been derived from T cells, B-cell-depleted T cells, or PBMCs.

Germline CDR1 and CDR2: SGHVS and FQNEAQ. Losses at the gene ends were 5 bases for V and 3 bases for J; bases not matched to a gene: 7. CDR3 length: 17 amino acids. In the original analysis: Researchers report that nucleated cell counts were estimated from reference gene primer amplification. Generated by immunoSEQ multiplex PCR, the TCRdb table keeps only in-frame clones and is missing some. D and trimming come from the DNA, and the V and J calls and clone size come from that table. This sample carries about 180,000 clones, around 85% of them seen once, and the ten largest clones take around a sixth. Enrolment of Seattle patients took place during active infection, and they were followed longitudinally.

Sequenced input: peripheral blood. The origin of this receptor is a person aged 65-85 years with COVID-19, enrolled during active disease. The chain combines TRBV7-8 with TRBJ2-3; 14 positions match TRBD2. CDR3 bases: TGTGCCAGCAGCATCGGGACTAGCGGGAGTGGTACAGATACGCAGTATTTT. Residues: CASSIGTSGSGTDTQYF.